These 17 T cell receptor beta chains were all obtained from the same sample, sequenced in a study of vaccination effects on CD4 cells after COVID-19. Some clones are missing from TCRdb's copy, which holds only in-frame ones; the method was immunoSEQ multiplex PCR. The profile shows tens of thousands of clones, roughly two thirds of them singletons. These receptors' antigens are unknown. Prior to sequencing, the ViraFEST assay stimulated PBMC with viral peptide pools, which expanded the antigen-specific CD4+ T cells. Upon completion of more than eight days in culture, CD4+ T cells were isolated. Vaccinated recipients, who were negative for nucleocapsid antibodies, had no history of SARS-CoV-2 infection. The source material was CD4+ T cells from PBMCs cultured with SARS-CoV-2 spike peptides, sampled before COVID-19 vaccination. The receptors were sampled from a human donor who received a COVID-19 vaccine.

This rearrangement joins TRBV7-9 to TRBJ1-2, with 10 bases lining up with TRBD1. CDR3 length equals 13 residues. V dropped 5 bases and J dropped 6; count of bases not matched to a gene: 3. CDR1 SEHNR and CDR2 FQNEAQ come from the germline V gene (reference sequence). The CDR3 loop is CASSLGTGDGYTF. In DNA, the CDR3 is TGTGCCAGCAGCCTAGGGACAGGGGATGGCTACACCTTC.

The genes are TRBV4-3 and TRBJ2-7, with TRBD2 matching over 10 bases. The V and J ends lost 4 bases and 2 bases, in that order; junction bases with no gene match: 5. Germline CDR1 is LGHNA and CDR2 is YSLEER. This CDR3 is 15 amino acids long. CDR3: CASSRTSGAAYEQYF. The CDR3 bases are TGCGCCAGCAGCCGTACTAGCGGGGCGGCCTACGAGCAGTACTTC.

The rearrangement uses TRBV3-1 (or the pseudogene TRBV3-2) and TRBJ1-5; D is unclear. The CDR3 has 19 amino acids. The germline V gene has CDR1 LGHDT and CDR2 YNNKEL (reference sequence). The ends were cut back, 2 bases at V and 0 bases at J, with 20 bases in the middle. The CDR3 spells CASSQIDYIGENSNQPQHF. In nucleotides, the CDR3 is TGTGCCAGCAGCCAAATTGATTACATCGGGGAGAATAGCAATCAGCCCCAGCATTTT.

This sequence joins TRBV28 and TRBJ1-5; D gene ambiguous. The V end was cut by 3 bases, the J end by 9 bases, with 15 bases between. Germline V gene lookup returns CDR1 MDHEN and CDR2 SYDVKM. The CDR3 totals 14 residues. The CDR3 coding sequence is TGTGCCAGCAGTTTCTCGATAGGGAATGGGCCCCAGCATTTT. Its translation: CASSFSIGNGPQHF.

This clone was observed a few times. The genes are TRBV4-2 and TRBJ2-7; D not resolved. The CDR3 totals 13 residues. CDR1 LGHNA and CDR2 YNFKEQ come from the germline V gene. V shed 0 bases and J shed 2 bases, with 5 bases lying between them. CDR3 amino acids: CASSQDQAYEQYF. The CDR3, as DNA: TGTGCCAGCAGCCAAGATCAGGCCTACGAGCAGTACTTC.

The J gene is TRBJ2-2, the V gene TRBV4-3, with D unclear. Germline loops: CDR1 LGHNA, CDR2 YSLEER. V was shortened by 0 bases and J by 2 bases, with 1 base between the two germline ends. The CDR3 runs to 13 residues. CDR3 in DNA: TGCGCCAGCAGCCAAGACAACACCGGGGAGCTGTTTTTT. Its protein product is CASSQDNTGELFF.

The chain is built from TRBV5-3 and TRBJ1-2; the D is unclear. TRBV5-3 is classed as an ORF, of uncertain function. V was trimmed by 2 bases and J by 3 bases, leaving 11 bases between them. CDR3 length: 14 residues. The CDR3 loop reads CARSFCGRDYGYTF. The CDR3 nucleotides are TGTGCCAGAAGCTTCTGTGGTCGGGACTATGGCTACACCTTC.

This chain joins TRBV5-4 and TRBJ2-5; 8 positions match TRBD1. V lost 2 bases, J lost 4 bases, and 4 bases stayed unmatched. Germline assignment: CDR1 SGHNT and CDR2 YYREEE (reference sequence). The CDR3 contains 14 residues. The CDR3, as DNA: TGTGCCAGCAGCTTATCGACAGGGGTAGAGACCCAGTACTTC. Translation: CASSLSTGVETQYF.

CDR3 amino acids: CASSPSGGLTYEQYF. CDR3 sequence (DNA): TGTGCCAGCAGTCCCTCGGGGGGCCTGACCTACGAGCAGTACTTC. The gene calls are TRBV14 and TRBJ2-7; maybe TRBD2 (7 bases). Germline lookup yields CDR1 SGHDN and CDR2 FVKESK. Trimming removed 6 bases from V and 2 bases from J, with 17 bases in between. The CDR3 consists of 15 residues. Full variable domain (missing parts from reference TRBV14 and TRBJ2-7): EAGVTQFPSHSVIEKGQTVTLRCDPISGHDNLYWYRRVMGKEIKFLLHFVKESKQDESGMPNNRFLAERTGGTYSTLKVQPAELEDSGVYFCASSPSGGLTYEQYFGPGTRLTVT.

The rearrangement uses TRBV5-4 and TRBJ2-6; D uncertain. Germline loops: CDR1 SGHNT, CDR2 YYREEE (reference sequence). This CDR3 is 16 amino acids long. V was pared by 2 bases and J by 4 bases, with 13 bases between. The CDR3 region has the DNA TGTGCCAGCAGCTTTTCTCTGGGCCTCGGGGCCAACGTCCTGACTTTC. It translates to CASSFSLGLGANVLTF.

This clone has just a few counts. This CDR3 reads CSAARDGNYGYTF. The CDR3 coding sequence is TGCAGCGCAGCCCGGGACGGAAACTATGGCTACACCTTC. The chain employs TRBV29-1 and TRBJ1-2; D may be TRBD1 (5 bases). There are 13 residues in the CDR3. V gave up 7 bases and J gave up 2 bases, with 14 bases separating them. Germline V lookup: CDR1 SQVTM, CDR2 ANQGSEA.

The chain uses TRBV28 and TRBJ1-2; D is unclear. In germline, CDR1 is MDHEN, CDR2 SYDVKM. V was pared by 7 bases and J by 8 bases, with 26 bases between. The CDR3 is 16 amino acids. As DNA, the CDR3 is TGTGCCAGCACCTTAGCGGGGTCTGGGGTTTTGGGGGGCTACACCTTC. It yields the protein CASTLAGSGVLGGYTF.

The chain is built from TRBV10-3 and TRBJ2-2, with TRBD1 matching over 9 bases. The germline V gene encodes CDR1 ENHRY and CDR2 SYGVKD. The CDR3 is 15 amino acids. J lost 7 bases, V lost 11 bases, and 14 bases had no gene match. CDR3 nucleotides: TGTGCCTCGGTACAGGGGGCTGGAGGTGGCGGGGAGCTGTTTTTT. It encodes CASVQGAGGGGELFF.

The CDR3 region is CASSPRQESSYNSPLHF. In DNA form, the CDR3 reads TGTGCCAGCAGCCCCCGACAGGAGAGCTCCTATAATTCACCCCTCCACTTT. The chain recombines TRBV4-2 with TRBJ1-6; possible D gene TRBD1, 6 bases. This CDR3 spans 17 amino acids. Germline CDR1 LGHNA, CDR2 YNFKEQ. Trimming took 4 bases from V and 0 from J, leaving 13 bases between them.

This chain links TRBV11-2 with TRBJ2-7; D perhaps matches TRBD2 (6 bases). The CDR3 covers 16 residues. Between the trimmed V and J ends, which lost 4 bases and 0 bases, there was a span of 16 bases. Looked up from germline, CDR1 is SGHAT and CDR2 is FQNNGV. The CDR3 is CASSSGLADYSYEQYF. CDR3 nucleotide sequence: TGTGCCAGCAGCTCCGGATTAGCGGATTACTCCTACGAGCAGTACTTC.

V gene TRBV4-1 combines with J gene TRBJ1-1; D remains ambiguous. V lost 0 bases and J lost 8, with 13 bases in between. Germline CDR1 MGHRA, CDR2 YSYEKL. The CDR3 totals 14 residues. The CDR3, as DNA: TGCGCCAGCAGCCAAGAGATTTTTGCAGTGGAAGCTTTCTTT. Its protein product is CASSQEIFAVEAFF.

The chain carries TRBV10-3 and TRBJ1-2; no reliable D call. Germline V gives CDR1 ENHRY, CDR2 SYGVKD. The CDR3 extends over 12 amino acids. Deletions cut 4 bases from V and 6 bases from J, with 9 bases between. The CDR3 reads CAISGQKDGYTF. In DNA form, the CDR3 reads TGTGCCATCAGTGGTCAGAAGGATGGCTACACCTTC.